Included here is one T cell receptor beta chain sequence, with context. Its antigen is not identified. This sample stems from a study of cytomegalovirus exposure and HLA in healthy donors. Study-level results: An analysis done earlier found most TCR beta V segments productive about 90% or about 30% of the time.

PCR used 60 Vbeta primers and 13 Jbeta primers. Clones were read by immunoSEQ multiplex PCR, and TCRdb kept only the in-frame ones, dropping some. The sample has roughly 160,000 clones, about 77% seen once; the top ten hold approximately 1.3%. The specimen sequenced was PBMCs. This receptor was taken from a young man in good health and CMV-seronegative.

The CDR3 region has the DNA TGTGCCAGCAGCCTCTCGGACTGGGGTGGCTACACCTTC. Translating it yields CASSLSDWGGYTF. The genes are TRBV7-6 and TRBJ1-2, with no clear D. Germline assignment: CDR1 SGHVS and CDR2 FNYEAQ. The V end was cut by 5 bases, the J end by 7 bases, with 14 bases between. The CDR3 is made up of 13 amino acids.